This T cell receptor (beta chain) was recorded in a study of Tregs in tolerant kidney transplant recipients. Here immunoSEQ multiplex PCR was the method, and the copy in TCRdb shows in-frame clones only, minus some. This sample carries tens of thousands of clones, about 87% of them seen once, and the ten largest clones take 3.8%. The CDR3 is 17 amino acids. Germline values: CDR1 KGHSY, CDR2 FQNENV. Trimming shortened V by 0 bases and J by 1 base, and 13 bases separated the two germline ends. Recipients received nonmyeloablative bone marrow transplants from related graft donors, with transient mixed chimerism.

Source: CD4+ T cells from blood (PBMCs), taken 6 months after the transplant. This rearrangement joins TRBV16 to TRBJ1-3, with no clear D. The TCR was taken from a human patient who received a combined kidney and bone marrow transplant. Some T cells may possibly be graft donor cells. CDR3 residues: CASSQSGRRASGNTIYF. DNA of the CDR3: TGTGCCAGCAGCCAATCTGGCAGGCGCGCATCTGGAAACACCATATATTTT.